These 5 T cell receptor beta chains were all obtained from the same sample, sequenced in a study of T cell responses to AZD1222 COVID-19 vaccine. Repertoires were generated with immunoSEQ multiplex PCR, while TCRdb's copy carries only in-frame clones and drops some. The sample has 100,000 to 150,000 clones, around 89% seen once; the top ten hold 1.5% to 1.8%. The sample here was peripheral blood, taken on day 0 of AZD1222 vaccination. These TCRs come from an adult in good health.

CDR3 sequence (DNA): TGTGCCAGCAGCTCATCAGCGGGAGTGGGCACAGATACGCAGTATTTT. The encoded protein is CASSSSAGVGTDTQYF. The V gene is TRBV7-9, the J gene TRBJ2-3; 8 positions agree with TRBD2. This CDR3 has 16 amino acids. In germline, CDR1 is SEHNR, CDR2 FQNEAQ (reference sequence). Trimming removed 4 bases from V and 1 base from J; junction bases left unmatched: 7.

This rearrangement joins TRBV21-1 to TRBJ1-6. TRBV21-1 is reported as a pseudogene. There are 17 residues in the CDR3. For the CDR3, the DNA is TGTGCCAGCAGCAAATTCAAGAGGGGGAGGGGTAATTCACCCCTCCACTTT. Translation: CASSKFKRGRGNSPLHF.

This clone was detected only a few times. The chain combines TRBV18 with TRBJ1-1; D might be TRBD1 (5 bases). This CDR3 is 15 amino acids long. Germline V gives CDR1 KGHSH, CDR2 LQKENI. Trimming took 1 base from V and 1 from J, leaving 10 bases between them. The CDR3 DNA reads TGTGCCAGCTCACCACTTCGGGGCGAGAACACTGAAGCTTTCTTT. Translation: CASSPLRGENTEAFF.

This chain links TRBV7-3 with TRBJ2-5, with 11 bases matching TRBD2. The length of the CDR3 is 16 residues. V gave up 5 bases and J gave up 5 bases; unmatched junction bases: 10. Germline V gene sequence: CDR1 SGHTA, CDR2 FQGTGA. The CDR3 sequence: CASSLLAGGPWETQYF. CDR3 DNA sequence: TGTGCCAGCAGCCTCTTAGCGGGAGGGCCTTGGGAGACCCAGTACTTC.

The CDR3 protein is CASNQVLRSSGNTIYF. The CDR3, as DNA: TGTGCCAGTAATCAGGTACTGAGGAGCTCTGGAAACACCATATATTTT. The chain carries TRBV19 and TRBJ1-3; the D is unclear. In germline, CDR1 is LNHDA, CDR2 SQIVND (reference sequence). The CDR3 sequence is 16 residues long. V lost 7 bases and J 0 bases, leaving 16 bases between the germline ends.